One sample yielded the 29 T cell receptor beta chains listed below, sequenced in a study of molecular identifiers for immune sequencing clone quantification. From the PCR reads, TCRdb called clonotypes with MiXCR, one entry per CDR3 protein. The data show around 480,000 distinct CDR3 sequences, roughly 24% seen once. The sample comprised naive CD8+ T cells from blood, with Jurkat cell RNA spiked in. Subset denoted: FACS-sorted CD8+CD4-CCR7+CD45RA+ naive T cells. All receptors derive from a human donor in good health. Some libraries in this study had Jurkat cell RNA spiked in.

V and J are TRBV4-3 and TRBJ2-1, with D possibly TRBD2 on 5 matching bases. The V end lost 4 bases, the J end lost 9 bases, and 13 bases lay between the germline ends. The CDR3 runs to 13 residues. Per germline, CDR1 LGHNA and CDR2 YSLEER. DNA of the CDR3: TGCGCCAGCAGCCGAGAAATCCGGGGTGAGCAGTTCTTC. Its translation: CASSREIRGEQFF.

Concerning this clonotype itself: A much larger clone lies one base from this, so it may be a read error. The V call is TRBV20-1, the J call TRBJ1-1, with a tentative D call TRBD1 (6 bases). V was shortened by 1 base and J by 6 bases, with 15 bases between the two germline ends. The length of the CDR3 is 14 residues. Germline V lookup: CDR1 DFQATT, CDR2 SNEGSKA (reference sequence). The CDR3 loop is CSARAGAVLSEAFF. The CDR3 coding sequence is TGCAGTGCTAGAGCAGGGGCGGTGCTCTCTGAAGCTTTCTTT.

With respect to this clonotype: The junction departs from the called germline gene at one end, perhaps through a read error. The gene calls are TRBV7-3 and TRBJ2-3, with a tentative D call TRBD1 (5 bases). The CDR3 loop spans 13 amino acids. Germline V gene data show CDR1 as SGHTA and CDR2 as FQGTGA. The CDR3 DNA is TGTGCCAGCAGCTGGCAGAGCACAGGTACGCAGTATTTT. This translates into CASSWQSTGTQYF.

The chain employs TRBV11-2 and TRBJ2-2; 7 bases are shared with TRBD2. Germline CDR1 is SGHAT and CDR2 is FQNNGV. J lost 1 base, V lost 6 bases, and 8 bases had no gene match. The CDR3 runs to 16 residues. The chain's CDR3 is CASRTTRGENTGELFF. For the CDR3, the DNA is TGTGCCAGCAGAACAACACGGGGGGAGAACACCGGGGAGCTGTTTTTT.

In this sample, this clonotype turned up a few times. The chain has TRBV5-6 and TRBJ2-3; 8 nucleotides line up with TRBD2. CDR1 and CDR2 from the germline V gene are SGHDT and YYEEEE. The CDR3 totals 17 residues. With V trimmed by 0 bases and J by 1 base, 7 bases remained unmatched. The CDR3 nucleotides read TGTGCCAGCAGCTTGGTCGGGGGGGCCCCCCGCACAGATACGCAGTATTTT. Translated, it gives CASSLVGGAPRTDTQYF.

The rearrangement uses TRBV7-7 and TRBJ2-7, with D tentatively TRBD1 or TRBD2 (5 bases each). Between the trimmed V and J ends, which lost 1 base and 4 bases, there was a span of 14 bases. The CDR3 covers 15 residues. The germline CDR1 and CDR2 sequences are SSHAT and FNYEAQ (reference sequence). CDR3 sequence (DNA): TGTGCCAGCAGCTTAGATGAGGGGCCGGGTTACGAGCAGTACTTC. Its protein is CASSLDEGPGYEQYF.

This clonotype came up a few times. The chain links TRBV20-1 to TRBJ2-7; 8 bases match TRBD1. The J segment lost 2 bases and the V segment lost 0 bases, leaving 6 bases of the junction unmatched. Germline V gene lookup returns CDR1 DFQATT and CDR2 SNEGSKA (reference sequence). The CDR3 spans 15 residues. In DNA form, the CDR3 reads TGCAGTGCTAGAGACCCCGGGACAGGAACCTACGAGCAGTACTTC. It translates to CSARDPGTGTYEQYF.

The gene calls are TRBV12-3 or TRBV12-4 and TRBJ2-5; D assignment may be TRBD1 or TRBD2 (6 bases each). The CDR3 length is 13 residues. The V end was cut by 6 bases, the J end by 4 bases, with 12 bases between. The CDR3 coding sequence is TGTGCCAGCAGGGGGGGCAGCCGAGAGACCCAGTACTTC. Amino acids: CASRGGSRETQYF.

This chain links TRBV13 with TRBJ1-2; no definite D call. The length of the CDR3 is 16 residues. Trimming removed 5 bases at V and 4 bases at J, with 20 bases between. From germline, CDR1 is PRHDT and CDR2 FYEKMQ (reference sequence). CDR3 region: CASSLRALDKLYGYTF. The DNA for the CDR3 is TGTGCCAGCAGCCTGCGCGCGTTGGATAAACTCTATGGCTACACCTTC. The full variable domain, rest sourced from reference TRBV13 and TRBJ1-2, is AAGVIQSPRHLIKEKRETATLKCYPIPRHDTVYWYQQGPGQDPQFLISFYEKMQSDKGSIPDRFSAQQFSDYHSELNMSSLELGDSALYFCASSLRALDKLYGYTFGSGTRLTVV.

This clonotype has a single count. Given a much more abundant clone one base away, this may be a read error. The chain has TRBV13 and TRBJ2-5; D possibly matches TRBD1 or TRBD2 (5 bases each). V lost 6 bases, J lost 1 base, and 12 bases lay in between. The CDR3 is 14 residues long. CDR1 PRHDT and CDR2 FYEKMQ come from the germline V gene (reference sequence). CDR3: CASSHHGTQETQYF. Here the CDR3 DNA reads TGTGCCAGCAGTCACCATGGGACCCAAGAGACCCAGTACTTC.

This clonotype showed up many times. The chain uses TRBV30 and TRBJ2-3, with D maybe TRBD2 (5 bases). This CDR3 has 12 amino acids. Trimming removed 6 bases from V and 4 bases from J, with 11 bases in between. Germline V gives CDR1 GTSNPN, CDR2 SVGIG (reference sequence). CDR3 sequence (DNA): TGTGCCTGCCACACTAGAGCAGATACGCAGTATTTT. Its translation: CACHTRADTQYF.

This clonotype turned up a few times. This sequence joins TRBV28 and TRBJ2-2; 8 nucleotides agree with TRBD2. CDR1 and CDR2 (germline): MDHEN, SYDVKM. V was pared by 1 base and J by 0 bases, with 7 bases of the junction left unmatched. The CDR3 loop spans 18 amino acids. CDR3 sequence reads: CASSLFPAGGTNTGELFF. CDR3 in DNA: TGTGCCAGCAGTTTATTCCCTGCGGGAGGCACGAACACCGGGGAGCTGTTTTTT. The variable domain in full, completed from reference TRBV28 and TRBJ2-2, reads DVKVTQSSRYLVKRTGEKVFLECVQDMDHENMFWYRQDPGLGLRLIYFSYDVKMKEKGDIPEGYSVSREKKERFSLILESASTNQTSMYLCASSLFPAGGTNTGELFFGEGSRLTVL.

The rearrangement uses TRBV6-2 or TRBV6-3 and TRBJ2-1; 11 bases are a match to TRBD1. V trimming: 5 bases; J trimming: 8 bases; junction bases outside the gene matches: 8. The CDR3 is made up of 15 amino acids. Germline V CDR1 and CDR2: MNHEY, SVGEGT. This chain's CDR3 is CASSPPGQGDYEQFF. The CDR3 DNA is TGTGCCAGCAGTCCACCGGGACAGGGGGATTATGAGCAGTTCTTC.

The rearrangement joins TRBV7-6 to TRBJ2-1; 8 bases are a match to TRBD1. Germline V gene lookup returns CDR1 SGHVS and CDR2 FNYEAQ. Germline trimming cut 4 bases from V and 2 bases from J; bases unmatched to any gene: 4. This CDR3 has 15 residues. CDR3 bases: TGTGCCAGCAGCTCAAGACAGGGGACCTACAATGAGCAGTTCTTC. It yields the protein CASSSRQGTYNEQFF.

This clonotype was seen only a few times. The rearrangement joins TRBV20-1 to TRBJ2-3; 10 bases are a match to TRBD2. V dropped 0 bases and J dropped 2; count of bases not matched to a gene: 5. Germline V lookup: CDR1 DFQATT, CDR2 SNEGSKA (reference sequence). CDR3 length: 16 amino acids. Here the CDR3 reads CSARDGTSESTDTQYF. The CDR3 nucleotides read TGCAGTGCTAGAGATGGGACTAGCGAATCCACAGATACGCAGTATTTT.

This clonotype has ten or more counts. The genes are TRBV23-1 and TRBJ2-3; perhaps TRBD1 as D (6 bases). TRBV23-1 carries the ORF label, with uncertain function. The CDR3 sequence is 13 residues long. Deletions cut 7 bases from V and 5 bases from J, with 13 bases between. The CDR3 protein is CASKYREGDTQYF. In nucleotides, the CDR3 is TGCGCCAGCAAGTACAGGGAAGGAGATACGCAGTATTTT.

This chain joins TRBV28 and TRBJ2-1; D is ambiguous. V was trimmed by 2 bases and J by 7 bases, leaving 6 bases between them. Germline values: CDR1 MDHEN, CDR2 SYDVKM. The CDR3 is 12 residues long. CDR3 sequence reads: CASSLELNEQFF. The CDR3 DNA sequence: TGTGCCAGCAGTTTAGAGCTGAATGAGCAGTTCTTC.

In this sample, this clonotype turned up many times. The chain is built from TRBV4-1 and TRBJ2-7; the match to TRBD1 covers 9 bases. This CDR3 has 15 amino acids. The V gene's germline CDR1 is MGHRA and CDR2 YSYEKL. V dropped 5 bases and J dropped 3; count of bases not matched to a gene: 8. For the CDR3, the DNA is TGCGCCAGCAGCACCCCAGGGACAGGGCTCTACGAGCAGTACTTC. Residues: CASSTPGTGLYEQYF.

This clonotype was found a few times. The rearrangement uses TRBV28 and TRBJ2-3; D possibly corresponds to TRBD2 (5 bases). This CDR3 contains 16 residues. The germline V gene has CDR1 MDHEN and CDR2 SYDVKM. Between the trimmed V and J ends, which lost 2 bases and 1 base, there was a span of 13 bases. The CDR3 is CASSLRLVRGTDTQYF. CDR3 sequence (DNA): TGTGCCAGCAGTTTACGCCTAGTGAGGGGCACAGATACGCAGTATTTT. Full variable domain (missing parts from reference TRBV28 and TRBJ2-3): DVKVTQSSRYLVKRTGEKVFLECVQDMDHENMFWYRQDPGLGLRLIYFSYDVKMKEKGDIPEGYSVSREKKERFSLILESASTNQTSMYLCASSLRLVRGTDTQYFGPGTRLTVL.

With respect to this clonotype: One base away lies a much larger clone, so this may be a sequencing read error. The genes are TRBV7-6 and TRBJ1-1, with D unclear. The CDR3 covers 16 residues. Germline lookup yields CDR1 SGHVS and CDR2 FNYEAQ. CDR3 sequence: CASSLAEGAEETEALF. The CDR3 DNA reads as TGTGCCAGCAGCTTAGCGGAGGGAGCAGAAGAAACTGAAGCTCTCTTT.

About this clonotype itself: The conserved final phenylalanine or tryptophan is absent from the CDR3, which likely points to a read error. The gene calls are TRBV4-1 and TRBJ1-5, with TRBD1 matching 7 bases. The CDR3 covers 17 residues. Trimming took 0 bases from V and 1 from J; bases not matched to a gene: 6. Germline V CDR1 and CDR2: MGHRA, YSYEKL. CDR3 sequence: CASSQDRTGLSNQPQHY. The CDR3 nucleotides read TGCGCCAGCAGCCAAGATCGGACAGGCCTGAGCAATCAGCCCCAGCATTAT.

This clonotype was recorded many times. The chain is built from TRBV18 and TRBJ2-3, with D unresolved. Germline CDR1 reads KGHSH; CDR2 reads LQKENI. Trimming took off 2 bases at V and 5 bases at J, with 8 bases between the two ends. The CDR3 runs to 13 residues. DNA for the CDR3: TGTGCCAGCTCACCATATCCGGGAGATACGCAGTATTTT. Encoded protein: CASSPYPGDTQYF.

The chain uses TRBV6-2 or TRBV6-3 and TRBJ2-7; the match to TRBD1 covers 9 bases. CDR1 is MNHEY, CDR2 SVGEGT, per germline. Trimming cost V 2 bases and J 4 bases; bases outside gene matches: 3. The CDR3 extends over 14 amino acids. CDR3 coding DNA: TGTGCCAGCAGTTACAACGACAGGGGGTACGAGCAGTACTTC. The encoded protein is CASSYNDRGYEQYF.

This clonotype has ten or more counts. CDR3 loop: CASSQVDRENTEAFF. The CDR3, as DNA: TGCGCCAGCAGCCAAGTCGACAGGGAGAACACTGAAGCTTTCTTT. The chain recombines TRBV4-1 with TRBJ1-1, with 7 bases identical to TRBD1. Germline V gene lookup returns CDR1 MGHRA and CDR2 YSYEKL. The V and J ends lost 1 base and 1 base, in that order; junction bases with no gene match: 3. CDR3 length equals 15 residues.

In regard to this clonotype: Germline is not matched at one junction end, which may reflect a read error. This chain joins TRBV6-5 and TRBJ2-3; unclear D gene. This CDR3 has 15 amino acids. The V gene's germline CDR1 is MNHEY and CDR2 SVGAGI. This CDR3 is CAGSYSPFSTDTQYF. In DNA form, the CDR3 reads TGTGCCGGCAGTTACTCCCCATTTAGCACAGATACGCAGTATTTT.

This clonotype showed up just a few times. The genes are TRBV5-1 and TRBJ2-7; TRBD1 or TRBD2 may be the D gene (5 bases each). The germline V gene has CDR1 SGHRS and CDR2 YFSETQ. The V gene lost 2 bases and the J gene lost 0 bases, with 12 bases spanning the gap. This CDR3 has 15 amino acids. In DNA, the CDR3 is TGCGCCAGCAGCTTAGTGGACGGGGCCTCCTACGAGCAGTACTTC. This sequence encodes CASSLVDGASYEQYF.

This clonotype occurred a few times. CDR3 residues: CASSVGSETGAYGYTF. CDR3 sequence (DNA): TGTGCCAGCAGCGTAGGGAGTGAGACAGGGGCCTATGGCTACACCTTC. This chain uses TRBV9 with TRBJ1-2, with 8 bases lining up with TRBD1. The CDR3 extends over 16 amino acids. With V trimmed by 0 bases and J by 4 bases, 8 bases remained unmatched. Germline V gene sequence: CDR1 SGDLS, CDR2 YYNGEE.

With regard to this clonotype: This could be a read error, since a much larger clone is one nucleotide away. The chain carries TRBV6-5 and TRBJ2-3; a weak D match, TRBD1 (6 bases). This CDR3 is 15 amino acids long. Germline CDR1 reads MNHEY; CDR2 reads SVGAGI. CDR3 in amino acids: CTSSYSGQITDTQYF. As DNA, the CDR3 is TGTACCAGCAGTTACTCCGGACAGATCACAGATACGCAGTATTTT.

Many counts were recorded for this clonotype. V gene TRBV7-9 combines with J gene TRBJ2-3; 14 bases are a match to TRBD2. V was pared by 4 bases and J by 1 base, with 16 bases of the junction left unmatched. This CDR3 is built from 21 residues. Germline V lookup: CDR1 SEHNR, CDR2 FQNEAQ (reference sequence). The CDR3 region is CASSSPGDFTGLAGGTDTQYF. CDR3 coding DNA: TGTGCCAGCAGCTCTCCGGGGGACTTCACGGGACTAGCGGGGGGCACAGATACGCAGTATTTT.